The TCR beta chain described here comes from a study of cytomegalovirus exposure and HLA in healthy donors (dated by TCRdb to about 2017). For context, the study as a whole: In an earlier analysis of 587 of the donors, approximately 300 Gb of sequence data and 90 million to 120 million unique TCR beta sequences from 150 million to 200 million T cells were reported. High-throughput TCR immunosequencing, statistical association of individual TCRs with disease status, and machine learning were combined to predict cytomegalovirus infection status. Donor age, sex, ethnicity and CMV serostatus were compiled together with the repertoire data. All discovery cohort repertoires had been generated on a single sequencing platform. A later analysis re-analyzed previously published TCR beta repertoires from 660 or so donors and added high-resolution HLA genotyping to study TCR occurrence patterns. Of the 398 genotyped donors, 81% were placed in the genetic ancestry cluster associated with self-reported Caucasian donors. An early release that covered more than 550 HLA-typed donors contained about 290 gigabases of sequencing data and tens of millions of unique TCR sequences. Both class I and class II loci were covered by HLA typing, at four-digit resolution. In addition to the first cohort of 666 subjects, a separate validation cohort of approximately 130 different subjects was used. In the later analysis, no new phenotypic data were used to find candidate immune exposures; instead, reliance was placed on TCR beta sequences and their occurrence across donors. The aim of the study was to test whether cataloging public T cell receptors could identify signatures of past pathogen exposure. A later genetic analysis used genome-wide SNP genotypes for about 60% of the roughly 700 donors, treating that subset as a discovery cohort. Using immunosequencing, the study profiled T cell repertoires from about 650 subjects and related those repertoires to cytomegalovirus serostatus. Typing coverage varied by locus: about 620-630 donors for A, B, C, DRB1 and DQB1; roughly 520 for DQA1; 600 to 610 for DPA1; 450 to 480 for DPB1. Roughly five DR-DQ haplotypes were handled as single units for association and clustering, since linkage in the cohort was strong. To decide whether each TCR beta V gene segment behaved as functional or pseudogenic, an earlier analysis of some 540 of the donors relied on high-throughput TCR beta sequencing. Across around 400 genotyped donors of the cohort, an average of about 220,000 unique TCR beta nucleotide sequences per donor were sequenced, and 15% to 20% of those sequences were non-productive. The paper as a whole reports these results and caveats: At a false discovery rate of 0.05, a later analysis linked around 15,000 TCR beta sequences to specific HLA alleles. Immune exposure information for the cohort was limited to CMV serostatus. The sequencing pipeline was judged likely to have produced a cluster of highly shared sequence variants as a technical artifact. A later analysis found that TCR association rates varied across HLA loci, with DRB1 alleles showing the most associated TCRs and HLA-C alleles the fewest. In an earlier analysis of fewer than 750 of the donors, most TCR beta V segments were observed in productive rearrangements about 87% or about 30% of the time, broadly matching IMGT annotations. Assigning TCR associations to individual alleles was difficult when HLA alleles, especially DR and DQ, strongly co-occurred. Correlated functional status among segregating V segments might be attributable to linkage disequilibrium, but an unknown experimental factor could not be ruled out. According to a later genetic analysis, donors in an Asian-associated ancestry cluster had fewer N-insertions in productive TCRs than the roughly 660-donor mean. The classifier was reported to diagnose cytomegalovirus status with high specificity and sensitivity in both the original and validation cohorts. Across donors, most TCR sequences were observed very rarely, whereas some public TCRs were present in many individuals. In the study, approximately 160 TCR beta chains were listed as associated with cytomegalovirus. The authors suggested that the approach could potentially be extended to other disease states and immunological phenotypes. The presence/absence analyses assumed that sequencing depth was roughly uniform across donors, and that assumption may not be true. A later genetic analysis associated a missense DCLRE1C variant with V-gene and J-gene trimming of TCR beta chains, and an independent cohort replicated the association. A later analysis reported that several top co-occurrence clusters appeared linked to parvovirus B19, influenza, CMV and Epstein-Barr virus. Three of the identified cytomegalovirus-associated TCR beta chains were confirmed in vitro to be specific for cytomegalovirus antigens. The earlier analysis of a few hundred of the donors excluded 15 to 20 rarely observed V segments, including chromosome 9 orphons, because counts were too low. The cohort was sequenced for TCR beta chains only, and without alpha or paired-chain data the features that could be detected were limited. In a later analysis, most CMV-associated TCR beta chains were found to appear HLA-restricted, with HLA associations seemingly driven largely by CMV exposure. Because the 87-base-pair reads could not distinguish some IMGT-functional V segments, including TRBV6-2 and TRBV6-3, those segments were excluded. A further reported finding was that TCR beta sequences accurately predicted the HLA-A and HLA-B alleles for most subjects in the first cohort. Because HLA typing was unavailable for some donors at each locus, only the typed subset was used in association tests. In a later analysis, HLA-associated TCR beta chains were found to be more clonally expanded and to have lower generation probabilities than equally common non-associated chains.

From its cysteine to its phenylalanine, the CDR3 spans 15 amino acids. CDR3 DNA only is kept here, 45 bases in frame from base 1. Germline trimming amounts to 4 bases on V and 8 bases on J, with 10 as the count of junction bases outside the gene matches. As encoded in the germline V gene, CDR1 is MNHEY while CDR2 is SVGAGI. In total, fewer than 750 healthy bone marrow donors made up the cohort. Cohort members were all nominally healthy when sampled, although unrecorded immune exposures were likely present. The donor tested CMV seronegative and was one of the 352 seronegative cohort members. A peripheral blood sample was provided by each donor, and peripheral blood mononuclear cells were used for TCR beta sequencing. The Qiagen DNeasy Blood Extraction Kit was used to extract genomic DNA from the blood cell samples. Remarks on this clone: There is no known antigen for this receptor. Base quality data are lacking; no much larger clone is found one base away.

Receptor amplification or capture employed the immunoSEQ multiplex PCR assay. For the multiplex PCR, a mixture combining 60 forward primers for TCR Vbeta segments and 13 reverse primers for TCR Jbeta segments was used. The CDR3 region of rearranged TCR beta genes was amplified from genomic DNA with a multiplex PCR assay. On the Illumina HiSeq System, the amplified TCR beta libraries were sequenced as 87-base-pair reads. Per the source publication's procedure: Across the 600 to 700 repertoires, a later analysis counted 75 million to 90 million unique TCR beta chains, 8.5 million to 12 million of which were shared by at least two donors. A nearest-neighbor algorithm error-corrected the raw reads and collapsed the reads into unique sequences, merging closely related sequences to remove PCR and sequencing errors. CDR3 sequences were aligned to IMGT reference sequences to assign V, D and J gene segments. Each retained sequence needed at least a six-nucleotide match to both a V gene segment and a J gene segment. Rearrangements were called productive when the CDR3 lacked stop codons and stayed in frame with V and J; all others were non-productive. Following IMGT convention, CDR3 was defined as the stretch from the second conserved V-encoded cysteine to the conserved J-encoded phenylalanine. In an earlier analysis of more than 550 of the donors, sequences lacking an unambiguous match to a single V gene segment were excluded. An earlier analysis of several hundred of the donors called V segments functional above 56.7% productive rearrangements and segregating when the between-donor standard deviation exceeded 5%. To diagnose cytomegalovirus status from the catalog of TCR beta chain sequences, a statistical classification framework was built. In a later analysis, V and J genes were assigned by comparing TCR nucleotide sequences against IMGT/GENE-DB human TR gene sequences. A later analysis assigned CDR3 sequences and most-parsimonious VDJ recombination scenarios with the TCRdist pipeline. In a later analysis, every TCR beta chain was defined by the combination of its CDR3 amino acid sequence and its V-gene family, and reads without a unique V-gene family were dropped. As a way to deal with suspected cross-contamination and a sequencing artifact, a later analysis dropped approximately 590 nucleotide sequences that were highly shared and had low generation probability. A later analysis calculated a clonal expansion index for each public chain from normalized within-repertoire ranks of inferred template counts. Generation probabilities in a later analysis came from a VDJ recombination model fitted to out-of-frame rearrangements, and those results were checked against IGoR. Hypergeometric tests were used in a later analysis to score TCR-TCR, TCR-HLA and TCR-CMV co-occurrence, with a repertoire-size bias correction applied to the TCR pairs. False discovery rates were estimated in a later analysis by permuting HLA or CMV assignments 20 times. In a later analysis, co-occurring TCRs were grouped with DBSCAN, and TCRdist sequence similarity was added when clustering was performed within HLA-allele-positive subsets. Repertoires with fewer than 30,000 or more than 120,000 public chains were left out of co-occurrence clustering, as were about 5 repertoires with anomalous nucleotide sharing. In TCRdb, the immuneACCESS table is reduced to in-frame sequences with V and J assigned. These tables do not hold every clone; where another copy was compared, an unresolved V gene accounts for under half, and the others remain unexplained. V, J and clone size are taken as reported in that table, and D and trimming were inferred from the DNA itself. This sample holds fewer than 150,000 clones; about 77% were observed only once. Approximately 1.2% of the sample goes to the ten largest clones.

The rearranged segments are TRBV6-5 and TRBJ2-1; 8 bases in the middle match TRBD2. Input material: PBMCs. The TCR sequence derives from a man aged 45-65 years in good health and CMV-seronegative. The DNA reads as follows: TGTGCCAGCAGTTCAACCGGGACTAGGGGCGATGAGCAGTTCTTC. This translates into CASSSTGTRGDEQFF.